These T cell receptor beta chains were read from a single sample in a study of T cells in Graves' hyperthyroidism and ophthalmopathy. TCRdb recomputed calls from the multiplex PCR reads with MiXCR, one row per CDR3 protein. The repertoire has roughly 720,000 distinct CDR3 sequences, 17% of them found once; the top ten carry around 16%. Source material: blood. All receptors come from a man in his fifties or sixties with Graves' hyperthyroidism. CDR3s include the opening cysteine and the closing phenylalanine or tryptophan.

J	V	CDR3
TRBJ2-7	TRBV20-1	CSAHPRGGRFYEQYF
TRBJ2-2	TRBV20-1	CSATVWLGIGELFF
TRBJ2-4	TRBV7-2	CASSPGTSGYKNIQYF
TRBJ2-1	TRBV27	CASRDNRDREFYNEQFF
TRBJ1-5	TRBV15	CATSRDQTSNQPQHF
TRBJ2-1	TRBV2	CASSGGLAGSEQFF
TRBJ1-1	TRBV28	CASSLLLGQLNTEAFF
TRBJ2-1	TRBV19	CASSEGTSGYNEQFF
TRBJ1-5	TRBV19	CASSIDGQWPQPQHF
TRBJ2-3	TRBV10-3	CAISSGADTQYF
TRBJ2-1	TRBV28	CGSRGAGYNEQFF
TRBJ2-2	TRBV5-1	CASQGHTGELFF
TRBJ2-3	TRBV30	CAWSANRYTQYF
TRBJ2-5	TRBV18	CASSPGQVKETQYF
TRBJ1-6	TRBV19	CASSILGGVGSPLHF
TRBJ2-1	TRBV20-1	CSARVPSRDLEQFF